These 20 T cell receptor beta chains were sequenced from one sample in a study of T cell responses to AZD1222 COVID-19 vaccine. This table comes from immunoSEQ multiplex PCR, and its TCRdb copy is limited to in-frame clones, with some not included. This sample has roughly 170,000 clones, with 87% found just once. The sequences come from peripheral blood, collected on day 0 of AZD1222 vaccination. The receptors were sampled from an adult in good health.

This chain joins TRBV30 and TRBJ2-6; 9 bases are a match to TRBD1. J gave up 0 bases and V 5 bases, and 17 bases lay outside the gene matches. Germline CDR1 is GTSNPN and CDR2 is SVGIG (reference sequence). The CDR3 length is 20 residues. CDR3 residues: CAWDSPPGTGPTSGANVLTF. CDR3 coding DNA: TGTGCCTGGGATAGTCCTCCCGGGACAGGGCCTACCTCTGGGGCCAACGTCCTGACTTTC.

This chain connects TRBV18 to TRBJ1-2, with 7 positions matching TRBD1. Germline loops: CDR1 KGHSH, CDR2 LQKENI. V was pared by 0 bases and J by 8 bases, with 15 bases of the junction left unmatched. The CDR3 is 17 residues long. CDR3 DNA: TGTGCCAGCTCACCACCGGGCGGGCATGGAGGGGGCGTGGGCTACACCTTC. This gives the protein CASSPPGGHGGGVGYTF.

The rearrangement joins TRBV18 to TRBJ2-7; 8 positions agree with TRBD1. V lost 7 bases and J lost 6; bases outside the gene matches: 11. The V gene's germline CDR1 is KGHSH and CDR2 LQKENI. The CDR3 is 14 residues long. CDR3 in DNA: TGTGCCAGCTTAGCCGGGACAGGATCTTCCGAGCAGTACTTC. Its translation: CASLAGTGSSEQYF.

The gene calls are TRBV28 and TRBJ1-5; D gene uncertain. This CDR3 is built from 14 residues. The V gene lost 2 bases and the J gene lost 0 bases, with 5 bases spanning the gap. Germline loops: CDR1 MDHEN, CDR2 SYDVKM. The CDR3 spells CASSLRYSNQPQHF. The CDR3 DNA follows: TGTGCCAGCAGTTTACGGTATAGCAATCAGCCCCAGCATTTT.

This chain connects TRBV19 to TRBJ1-2, with D unresolved. V was shortened by 5 bases and J by 1 base, with 2 bases between the two germline ends. The length of the CDR3 is 11 residues. Germline V CDR1 and CDR2: LNHDA, SQIVND (reference sequence). Written as DNA, the CDR3 is TGTGCCAGTAGTTATAACTATGGCTACACCTTC. Translating gives CASSYNYGYTF. Supplemented by reference TRBV19 and TRBJ1-2, the full variable domain reads DGGITQSPKYLFRKEGQNVTLSCEQNLNHDAMYWYRQDPGQGLRLIYYSQIVNDFQKGDIAEGYSVSREKKESFPLTVTSAQKNPTAFYLCASSYNYGYTFGSGTRLTVV.

The chain links TRBV9 to TRBJ2-5, with D maybe TRBD2 (7 bases). This CDR3 contains 17 residues. V dropped 0 bases and J dropped 4 bases, with 19 bases sitting between them. The germline gives CDR1 SGDLS, CDR2 YYNGEE. DNA for the CDR3: TGTGCCAGCAGCGTAGCTCTCCGGCTAGGGGGGGGAGAGACCCAGTACTTC. Translating gives CASSVALRLGGGETQYF.

Only one count was recorded for this clone. The chain combines TRBV6-5 with TRBJ2-1, with 8 positions matching TRBD2. The trim removed 0 bases at V and 4 bases at J, leaving 5 bases unmatched. The CDR3 extends over 16 amino acids. The germline V gene has CDR1 MNHEY and CDR2 SVGAGI. The CDR3: CASSYSAGGRYNEQFF. CDR3 DNA sequence: TGTGCCAGCAGTTACTCGGCGGGAGGCAGGTACAATGAGCAGTTCTTC.

The rearrangement joins TRBV18 to TRBJ1-1; D is unclear. The CDR3 has 16 residues. The germline V and J ends were trimmed by 8 bases and 0 bases, with 19 bases remaining between them. CDR1 is KGHSH, CDR2 LQKENI, per germline. The CDR3 reads CASATRVSPMNTEAFF. CDR3 in DNA: TGTGCCAGCGCGACCCGGGTCTCCCCTATGAACACTGAAGCTTTCTTT.

The rearrangement joins TRBV5-5 to TRBJ2-5; D possibly corresponds to TRBD1 (6 bases). This CDR3 contains 16 residues. CDR1 and CDR2 from the germline V gene are SGHKS and YYEKEE (reference sequence). Trimming removed 4 bases at V and 3 bases at J, with 19 bases between. The CDR3 protein is CASSPFVTGLKETQYF. The CDR3 DNA reads as TGTGCCAGCAGCCCCTTCGTGACAGGATTGAAAGAGACCCAGTACTTC.

This clone was recorded only once. The CDR3 loop is CASSPEARGTEAFF. CDR3 nucleotides: TGTGCCAGCAGCCCCGAGGCGAGGGGCACTGAAGCTTTCTTT. The chain recombines TRBV7-9 with TRBJ1-1, with TRBD1 as a possible D gene (5 bases). CDR3 length: 14 residues. The V end lost 5 bases, the J end lost 4 bases, and 14 bases lay between the germline ends. The V gene's germline CDR1 is SEHNR and CDR2 FQNEAQ (reference sequence).

The chain is built from TRBV19 and TRBJ1-5; D might be TRBD1 (6 bases). Germline-derived CDR1 and CDR2 are LNHDA and SQIVND (reference sequence). V lost 4 bases, J lost 2 bases, and 12 bases lay in between. The CDR3 consists of 15 residues. CDR3 loop: CASSTTGFGNQPQHF. The CDR3 DNA is TGTGCCAGTAGTACAACAGGGTTCGGCAATCAGCCCCAGCATTTT.

The V gene is TRBV10-3, the J gene TRBJ2-7; 7 bases are a match to TRBD2. CDR1 and CDR2 (germline): ENHRY, SYGVKD. The V and J ends lost 8 bases and 7 bases, in that order; junction bases with no gene match: 8. CDR3 length: 12 amino acids. CDR3 sequence (DNA): TGTGCCATCTCGCCAGCGGGGAGGGAGCAGTACTTC. Translating it yields CAISPAGREQYF.

V and J are TRBV5-1 and TRBJ2-7; D not certain. The CDR3 totals 12 residues. CDR1 is SGHRS, CDR2 YFSETQ, per germline. V was shortened by 7 bases and J by 3 bases, with 11 bases between the two germline ends. The CDR3 reads CASGPSIYEQYF. The DNA for the CDR3 is TGCGCCAGCGGTCCTAGTATCTACGAGCAGTACTTC.

This clone appeared a single time. The V call is TRBV13, the J call TRBJ2-5; D may match TRBD1 or TRBD2 (5 bases each). Trimming cost V 6 bases and J 7 bases, with 12 bases left between them. CDR3 length: 12 residues. CDR1 is PRHDT and CDR2 is FYEKMQ in the germline V gene (reference sequence). CDR3 DNA sequence: TGTGCCAGCAGAACCGATGGGGGGACCCAGTACTTC. This gives the protein CASRTDGGTQYF.

The rearrangement joins TRBV27 to TRBJ1-1; 8 bases align to TRBD1. This CDR3 is 13 amino acids long. After removal of 5 bases from V and 4 bases from J, the junction contained 3 bases not matched to a gene. Germline CDR1 and CDR2: MNHEY and SMNVEV (reference sequence). The CDR3 loop is CASSNRGSTEAFF. CDR3 coding DNA: TGTGCCAGCAGTAACAGGGGGAGCACTGAAGCTTTCTTT.

This clone is a singleton in its sample. This chain uses TRBV19 with TRBJ1-1; 7 bases map to TRBD1. The CDR3 sequence is 13 residues long. From germline, CDR1 is LNHDA and CDR2 SQIVND (reference sequence). The V gene end was trimmed by 5 bases and the J gene end by 3 bases; junction bases not matched to a gene: 3. Here the CDR3 reads CASSLQGDTEAFF. Written as DNA, the CDR3 is TGTGCCAGTAGTTTGCAGGGGGACACTGAAGCTTTCTTT.

V and J are TRBV2 and TRBJ1-2; 7 nucleotides align to TRBD1. After removal of 2 bases from V and 2 bases from J, the junction contained 8 bases not matched to a gene. CDR3 length equals 16 residues. From germline, CDR1 is SNHLY and CDR2 FYNNEI. CDR3 region: CASSESWDSRNYGYTF. The CDR3 bases are TGTGCCAGCAGTGAAAGCTGGGACAGTCGGAACTATGGCTACACCTTC.

V usage is TRBV7-3 and J usage is TRBJ1-1; D is unclear. Germline CDR1 SGHTA, CDR2 FQGTGA. The V and J ends lost 5 bases and 1 base respectively, with 8 bases between them. CDR3 length equals 13 residues. Here the CDR3 reads CASSRLRNTEAFF. CDR3 in DNA: TGTGCCAGCAGCCGCCTGCGGAACACTGAAGCTTTCTTT. Complete variable domain (other parts from reference TRBV7-3 and TRBJ1-1): GAGVSQTPSNKVTEKGKYVELRCDPISGHTALYWYRQSLGQGPEFLIYFQGTGAADDSGLPNDRFFAVRPEGSVSTLKIQRTERGDSAVYLCASSRLRNTEAFFGQGTRLTVV.

This rearrangement joins TRBV12-5 to TRBJ2-3; D uncertain. Germline V gives CDR1 LGHNT, CDR2 FRNRAP. Trimming took off 1 base at V and 10 bases at J, with 15 bases between the two ends. The CDR3 extends over 14 amino acids. DNA for the CDR3: TGTGCTAGTGGTTTGGACCCCCCCCAATCGGCGCAGTATTTT. Translating it yields CASGLDPPQSAQYF.

V usage is TRBV5-5 and J usage is TRBJ2-7; D remains unclear. The V gene lost 0 bases and the J gene lost 2 bases, with 12 bases spanning the gap. The CDR3 runs 15 residues. CDR1 is SGHKS and CDR2 is YYEKEE in the germline V gene (reference sequence). The CDR3 reads CASSLGSGNTYEQYF. The DNA for the CDR3 is TGTGCCAGCAGCTTGGGGTCGGGTAATACCTACGAGCAGTACTTC.